This TCR beta chain was sequenced for a study of shared clonotypes between healthy human individuals. Study conclusions and caveats: As a rule, naive subsets had a larger estimated richness than memory subsets.

This CDR3 contains 12 residues. CDR1 SGHTA and CDR2 FQGNSA come from the germline V gene. The junction had 3 bases not matched to a gene; V was cut back by 2 bases and J by 10 bases. Remarks on this clone: Antigen unknown.

TCRdb keeps only in-frame clones here, not all; method: immunoSEQ multiplex PCR. Altogether about a million clones are present, around 75% being singletons, with the ten largest covering roughly 1.5%. The specimen sequenced was memory CD4+ T cells sorted from blood. Documented subset: CD45RA-negative fraction. This TCR was sampled from a man aged 18 to 29 in good health. The chain joins TRBV7-2 to TRBJ2-5, with TRBD2 identical over 8 bases. The CDR3 region has the DNA TGTGCCAGCAGCTTATCGAGCGGGAGCCAGTACTTC. It is translated as CASSLSSGSQYF.